Following are 3 T cell receptor beta chains from one sample sequenced in a study of cytomegalovirus exposure and HLA in healthy donors. Researchers ran the PCR with 60 Vbeta and 13 Jbeta primers. The repertoire was sequenced with immunoSEQ multiplex PCR; TCRdb's copy has only in-frame clones and lacks some. The repertoire consists of some 150,000 clones, with roughly 80% occurring once and the leading ten covering approximately 8.7%. Sequencing was done on a sample of PBMCs. All receptors derive from a man younger than 35 in good health and CMV-seropositive.

This rearrangement joins TRBV30 to TRBJ1-2, with D perhaps matching TRBD1 (5 bases). V gave up 2 bases and J gave up 14 bases, with 15 bases separating them. CDR1 and CDR2 from the germline V gene are GTSNPN and SVGIG (reference sequence). This CDR3 is 11 amino acids long. The CDR3 is CAWSSSRASTF. CDR3 sequence (DNA): TGTGCCTGGAGTTCCAGCAGGGCGAGTACCTTC.

The CDR3 sequence is CASSQDIVATNEKLFF. In DNA, the CDR3 is TGCGCCAGCAGCCAAGATATAGTTGCAACTAATGAAAAACTGTTTTTT. The genes are TRBV4-3 and TRBJ1-4; D uncertain. Germline V gene lookup returns CDR1 LGHNA and CDR2 YSLEER. The CDR3 has 16 amino acids. V gave up 0 bases and J gave up 0 bases, with 8 bases separating them.

The rearrangement uses TRBV4-3 and TRBJ2-7, with 8 bases aligning to TRBD1. The junction had 3 bases not matched to a gene; V was cut back by 4 bases and J by 1 base. CDR3 size: 14 residues. Germline V lookup: CDR1 LGHNA, CDR2 YSLEER. The CDR3 DNA is TGCGCCAGCAGCCCCGGACAGGGTTCCTACGAGCAGTACTTC. Translating it yields CASSPGQGSYEQYF.